A selection of T cell receptor beta chains follows, all from one sample in a study of untreated major depressive disorder. Data came from immunoSEQ multiplex PCR; TCRdb stores just in-frame clones and leaves some out. The sample consists of 20,000 or so clones, approximately 87% of them appearing once. What was sequenced was CD4+ T cells from PBMCs. These receptors were collected from a woman in her twenties or thirties in good health. Each CDR3 is given with its conserved first and last residue. D genes are given only for firm matches. For some rows the clone size is stated as once, few or many, or as a class when expanded; others skip it.

j_gene: TRBJ2-7; d_gene: -; v_gene: TRBV9; abundance: -; len: 14; CDR3nt: TGTGCCAGCAGCGTAGGGTCGGGGAGCTACGAGCAGTACTTC; CDR3aa: CASSVGSGSYEQYF
j_gene: TRBJ2-1; d_gene: TRBD2; v_gene: TRBV2; abundance: few; len: 14; CDR3nt: TGTGCCAGCACTACGATAGCGGGAGCTCCGAGTCGGTTCTTC; CDR3aa: CASTTIAGAPSRFF
j_gene: TRBJ2-7; d_gene: -; v_gene: TRBV20-1; abundance: -; len: 11; CDR3nt: TGCAGTGCTAGGCGCGTTCGAGAACGGTACTTC; CDR3aa: CSARRVRERYF
j_gene: TRBJ1-1; d_gene: -; v_gene: TRBV5-5; abundance: -; len: 13; CDR3nt: TGTGCCAGCAGCTTGACATCGAACACTGAAGCTTTCTTT; CDR3aa: CASSLTSNTEAFF
j_gene: TRBJ1-4; d_gene: -; v_gene: TRBV28; abundance: -; len: 13; CDR3nt: TGTGCCAGCAATCCCAGGGGATACGAAAAACTGTTTTTT; CDR3aa: CASNPRGYEKLFF
j_gene: TRBJ2-1; d_gene: TRBD2; v_gene: TRBV7-2; abundance: -; len: 15; CDR3nt: TGTGCCAGCAGCTCAGAGACTAGCGGGTACAATGAGCAGTTCTTC; CDR3aa: CASSSETSGYNEQFF
j_gene: TRBJ2-2; d_gene: TRBD1; v_gene: TRBV29-1; abundance: -; len: 14; CDR3nt: TGCAGCGCTACACAGGGGGCGGACACCGGGGAGCTGTTTTTT; CDR3aa: CSATQGADTGELFF
j_gene: TRBJ2-1; d_gene: TRBD2; v_gene: TRBV9; abundance: -; len: 15; CDR3nt: TGTGCCAGCAGCGTAGGAGCGGGAGGTAACAATGAGCAGTTCTTC; CDR3aa: CASSVGAGGNNEQFF
j_gene: TRBJ2-5; d_gene: -; v_gene: TRBV2; abundance: -; len: 13; CDR3nt: TGTGCCAGCAGCCCGACTAGGGGGGAGACCCAGTACTTC; CDR3aa: CASSPTRGETQYF
j_gene: TRBJ1-1; d_gene: TRBD1; v_gene: TRBV6-1; abundance: -; len: 15; CDR3nt: TGTGCCAGCAGCTTCTTGACAGGGCGGACGGGGGTAGCTTTCTTT; CDR3aa: CASSFLTGRTGVAFF
j_gene: TRBJ1-2; d_gene: TRBD1; v_gene: TRBV6-1; abundance: -; len: 14; CDR3nt: TGTGCCAGTAGAGGACAGGTGGGGTCGGGAGGCTACACCTTC; CDR3aa: CASRGQVGSGGYTF
j_gene: TRBJ1-5; d_gene: -; v_gene: TRBV30; abundance: few; len: 13; CDR3nt: TGTGCCTGGAGCCATCAGGGGTATCAGCCCCAGCATTTT; CDR3aa: CAWSHQGYQPQHF
j_gene: TRBJ2-7; d_gene: -; v_gene: TRBV5-6; abundance: -; len: 13; CDR3nt: TGTGCCAGCAGCTTGGACGGGGGGCTCGAGCAGTACTTC; CDR3aa: CASSLDGGLEQYF
j_gene: TRBJ2-5; d_gene: TRBD2; v_gene: TRBV25-1; abundance: -; len: 15; CDR3nt: TGTGCCAGCAGTGTACCTCTAGCGGGAGAAGAGACCCAGTACTTC; CDR3aa: CASSVPLAGEETQYF
j_gene: TRBJ2-7; d_gene: -; v_gene: TRBV7-7; abundance: once; len: 13; CDR3nt: TGTGCTAGCAGCAGGGACGAGTCCTACGAGCAGTACTTC; CDR3aa: CASSRDESYEQYF
j_gene: TRBJ1-2; d_gene: -; v_gene: TRBV20-1; abundance: -; len: 10; CDR3nt: TGCAGTGGTACTAACTATGGCTACACCTTC; CDR3aa: CSGTNYGYTF
j_gene: TRBJ2-1; d_gene: TRBD1; v_gene: TRBV10-3; abundance: -; len: 15; CDR3nt: TGTGCCATCAGGGGCTCCGGGACAGACTCCAATGAGCAGTTCTTC; CDR3aa: CAIRGSGTDSNEQFF
j_gene: TRBJ2-5; d_gene: -; v_gene: TRBV5-4; abundance: -; len: 14; CDR3nt: TGTGCCAGCAGCTTTAGAGGGGAAGGGGAGACCCAGTACTTC; CDR3aa: CASSFRGEGETQYF
j_gene: TRBJ2-6; d_gene: -; v_gene: TRBV6-5; abundance: -; len: 15; CDR3nt: TGTGCCAGCAGTTACAGCTACTCTGGGGCCAACGTCCTGACTTTC; CDR3aa: CASSYSYSGANVLTF
j_gene: TRBJ2-5; d_gene: TRBD2; v_gene: TRBV5-4; abundance: -; len: 16; CDR3nt: TGTGCCAGCAGCCTGACTAGCGGGGCAACCGCGGAGACCCAGTACTTC; CDR3aa: CASSLTSGATAETQYF
j_gene: TRBJ2-5; d_gene: -; v_gene: TRBV30; abundance: -; len: 14; CDR3nt: TGTGCCTGGAGGGGCCCCCTAAGACAAGAGACCCAGTACTTC; CDR3aa: CAWRGPLRQETQYF
j_gene: TRBJ2-7; d_gene: -; v_gene: TRBV19; abundance: -; len: 15; CDR3nt: TGTGCCAGTAGATTCGTGACAGGGACTTCCTACGAGCAGTACTTC; CDR3aa: CASRFVTGTSYEQYF
j_gene: TRBJ1-4; d_gene: TRBD1; v_gene: TRBV19; abundance: -; len: 17; CDR3nt: TGTGCCAGTAGGCCTCCCCCTGGGACAGGTGATAATGAAAAACTGTTTTTT; CDR3aa: CASRPPPGTGDNEKLFF
j_gene: TRBJ2-5; d_gene: -; v_gene: TRBV5-6; abundance: -; len: 11; CDR3nt: TGTGCCAGCAGCGTCCGGGAGACCCAGTACTTC; CDR3aa: CASSVRETQYF
j_gene: TRBJ2-7; d_gene: TRBD1; v_gene: TRBV5-6; abundance: -; len: 15; CDR3nt: TGTGCCAGCAGCTTGGTCGGGACAGGGGGCTACGAGCAGTACTTC; CDR3aa: CASSLVGTGGYEQYF
j_gene: TRBJ2-5; d_gene: -; v_gene: TRBV6-4; abundance: -; len: 15; CDR3nt: TGTGCCAGCAGTGACCCTGACACCTCGGCAGGGACCCAGTACTTC; CDR3aa: CASSDPDTSAGTQYF
j_gene: TRBJ2-7; d_gene: -; v_gene: TRBV13; abundance: -; len: 11; CDR3nt: TGTGCCAGCAGCTCCAAATACGAGCAGTACTTC; CDR3aa: CASSSKYEQYF
j_gene: TRBJ1-5; d_gene: TRBD1; v_gene: TRBV2; abundance: -; len: 15; CDR3nt: TGTGCCAGCAGCGGCAGGGGGGTGAGCAATCAGCCCCAGCATTTT; CDR3aa: CASSGRGVSNQPQHF
j_gene: TRBJ2-5; d_gene: TRBD1; v_gene: TRBV29-1; abundance: -; len: 12; CDR3nt: TGCAGCGTTGACGGACAGGGAAAGACCCAGTACTTC; CDR3aa: CSVDGQGKTQYF
j_gene: TRBJ2-7; d_gene: -; v_gene: TRBV2; abundance: -; len: 14; CDR3nt: TGTGCCAGCAGTGGAATGACGCAGACTATCGGGCAGTACTTC; CDR3aa: CASSGMTQTIGQYF
j_gene: TRBJ2-4; d_gene: -; v_gene: TRBV27; abundance: -; len: 16; CDR3nt: TGTGCCAGCAGTCCTGGTCCGGGGGCTAACAAAAACATTCAGTACTTC; CDR3aa: CASSPGPGANKNIQYF
j_gene: TRBJ2-7; d_gene: TRBD2; v_gene: TRBV19; abundance: -; len: 17; CDR3nt: TGTGCCAGTAGTATTGGACTAGCGGGTTCCTCCTCCTACGAGCAGTACTTC; CDR3aa: CASSIGLAGSSSYEQYF
j_gene: TRBJ2-6; d_gene: -; v_gene: TRBV19; abundance: -; len: 15; CDR3nt: TGTGCCAGTAGTATCGGCTTCTCTGGGGCCAACGTCCTGACTTTC; CDR3aa: CASSIGFSGANVLTF
j_gene: TRBJ1-2; d_gene: -; v_gene: TRBV5-1; abundance: -; len: 13; CDR3nt: TGCGCCAGCAGCACGGCCGGGGACTATGGCTACACCTTC; CDR3aa: CASSTAGDYGYTF
j_gene: TRBJ2-3; d_gene: TRBD2; v_gene: TRBV27; abundance: -; len: 16; CDR3nt: TGTGCCAGCAGTCCCAGGACTAGCGGGAGGATGGATACGCAGTATTTT; CDR3aa: CASSPRTSGRMDTQYF
j_gene: TRBJ2-2; d_gene: TRBD1; v_gene: TRBV7-2; abundance: -; len: 13; CDR3nt: TGTGCCAGCAGCGCCGACAGGGCCGGGGAGCTGTTTTTT; CDR3aa: CASSADRAGELFF
j_gene: TRBJ2-2; d_gene: TRBD2; v_gene: TRBV27; abundance: -; len: 17; CDR3nt: TGTGCCAGCAGTTCCTTAGCGGGAGTGGATGGGACCGGGGAGCTGTTTTTT; CDR3aa: CASSSLAGVDGTGELFF
j_gene: TRBJ1-1; d_gene: -; v_gene: TRBV7-9; abundance: -; len: 15; CDR3nt: TGTGCCAGCAGCTTGGGGCAGGGGTGGGCCGGTGAAGCTTTCTTT; CDR3aa: CASSLGQGWAGEAFF
j_gene: TRBJ2-7; d_gene: TRBD1; v_gene: TRBV4-2; abundance: -; len: 16; CDR3nt: TGTGCCAGCAGCCAAATATCCGGGACAGGGGACTACGAGCAGTACTTC; CDR3aa: CASSQISGTGDYEQYF
j_gene: TRBJ2-7; d_gene: -; v_gene: TRBV4-1; abundance: -; len: 15; CDR3nt: TGCGCCAGCAGCCAAGGGGGTCGTTACTCCTACGAGCAGTACTTC; CDR3aa: CASSQGGRYSYEQYF
j_gene: TRBJ2-2; d_gene: -; v_gene: TRBV20-1; abundance: once; len: 11; CDR3nt: TGCAGTGCTAGCCCGGGCGGGGAGCTGTTTTTT; CDR3aa: CSASPGGELFF
j_gene: TRBJ2-7; d_gene: TRBD1; v_gene: TRBV28; abundance: -; len: 15; CDR3nt: TGTGCCAGCAGTTTATCGACAGGGAGAACCTACGAGCAGTACTTC; CDR3aa: CASSLSTGRTYEQYF
j_gene: TRBJ2-6; d_gene: -; v_gene: TRBV18; abundance: -; len: 15; CDR3nt: TGTGCCAGCTCACCACTCGGCTCTGGGGCCAACGTCCTGACTTTC; CDR3aa: CASSPLGSGANVLTF
j_gene: TRBJ1-2; d_gene: -; v_gene: TRBV30; abundance: -; len: 14; CDR3nt: TGTGCCTGGAGTCTAGAAACACTGAACTATGGCTACACCTTC; CDR3aa: CAWSLETLNYGYTF
j_gene: TRBJ2-5; d_gene: TRBD2; v_gene: TRBV9; abundance: -; len: 15; CDR3nt: TGTGCCAGCAGCCCCGAGGGCGGGAGTGTAGAGACCCAGTACTTC; CDR3aa: CASSPEGGSVETQYF
j_gene: TRBJ2-2; d_gene: TRBD2; v_gene: TRBV5-5; abundance: -; len: 16; CDR3nt: TGTGCCAGCAGCGGAGGAGCGGGAGTATACACCGGGGAGCTGTTTTTT; CDR3aa: CASSGGAGVYTGELFF
j_gene: TRBJ2-3; d_gene: TRBD2; v_gene: TRBV27; abundance: -; len: 15; CDR3nt: TGTGCCAGCAGTTTTAGCGGGAGGGTGGCAGATACGCAGTATTTT; CDR3aa: CASSFSGRVADTQYF
j_gene: TRBJ2-4; d_gene: -; v_gene: TRBV10-3; abundance: -; len: 14; CDR3nt: TGTGCCATCAGTGAGCCGGGGGAGAAAAACATTCAGTACTTC; CDR3aa: CAISEPGEKNIQYF
j_gene: TRBJ2-7; d_gene: -; v_gene: TRBV18; abundance: -; len: 12; CDR3nt: TGTGCCAGCTCACCACAATCCAACGAGCAGTACTTC; CDR3aa: CASSPQSNEQYF